A single sample is the source of the 17 T cell receptor beta chains below, sequenced in a study of Tregs in tolerant kidney transplant recipients. The data were produced by immunoSEQ multiplex PCR, yet TCRdb's version contains in-frame clones alone and is incomplete. Of more than 12,000 clones listed, roughly 78% are singletons. This specimen was Tregs from blood, taken before the transplant. Source of these receptors: a human donor who received a combined kidney and bone marrow transplant.

The chain uses TRBV5-1 and TRBJ2-1; weak D call: TRBD1 (6 bases). Per the germline V gene, CDR1 is SGHRS and CDR2 is YFSETQ. This CDR3 is built from 18 residues. Trimming removed 3 bases from V and 2 bases from J, with 21 bases in between. In nucleotides, the CDR3 is TGCGCCAGCAGCTCCATCCCACAGGGTCCCGCTACCTACAATGAGCAGTTCTTC. Its protein is CASSSIPQGPATYNEQFF.

The genes are TRBV5-4 and TRBJ1-2, with 7 bases matching TRBD1. Losses at the gene ends were 4 bases for V and 8 bases for J; bases not matched to a gene: 8. From germline, CDR1 is SGHNT and CDR2 YYREEE (reference sequence). The CDR3 extends over 13 amino acids. The CDR3 nucleotides read TGTGCCAGCAGCCAGGACAGGACTGGGGGCTACACCTTC. This encodes CASSQDRTGGYTF.

The chain is built from TRBV28 and TRBJ2-7; 7 bases match TRBD2. Germline V gives CDR1 MDHEN, CDR2 SYDVKM. Germline trimming cut 6 bases from V and 4 bases from J; bases unmatched to any gene: 3. This CDR3 contains 12 residues. In nucleotides, the CDR3 is TGTGCCAGCAGCCAGGGAGGGTACGAGCAGTACTTC. It yields the protein CASSQGGYEQYF.

The J gene is TRBJ2-3, the V gene TRBV6-1, with a possible D match to TRBD1 (5 bases). V shed 4 bases and J shed 10 bases, with 15 bases lying between them. The CDR3 has 13 residues. The V gene's germline CDR1 is MNHNS and CDR2 SASEGT. CDR3 residues: CASSVGPSGPQYF. CDR3 nucleotide sequence: TGTGCCAGCAGTGTTGGGCCCTCAGGGCCGCAGTATTTT.

V is TRBV6-5 and J is TRBJ1-1, with 8 positions matching TRBD1. CDR3 length equals 14 residues. Losses at the gene ends were 6 bases for V and 2 bases for J; bases not matched to a gene: 5. Germline V gives CDR1 MNHEY, CDR2 SVGAGI. CDR3 DNA sequence: TGTGCCAGCAGAATAGGACAGGGAAACACTGAAGCTTTCTTT. Its translation is CASRIGQGNTEAFF.

The J gene is TRBJ2-2, the V gene TRBV5-6, with TRBD2 matching 10 bases. The trim removed 4 bases at V and 4 bases at J, leaving 13 bases unmatched. Per germline, CDR1 SGHDT and CDR2 YYEEEE. This CDR3 has 18 amino acids. CDR3 bases: TGTGCCAGCAGCCCGGGCGGCCTAGCGGGAGTGGGCACCGGGGAGCTGTTTTTT. Its translation is CASSPGGLAGVGTGELFF. The entire variable domain, with the rest obtained from reference TRBV5-6 and TRBJ2-2, is as follows: DAGVTQSPTHLIKTRGQQVTLRCSPKSGHDTVSWYQQALGQGPQFIFQYYEEEERQRGNFPDRFSGHQFPNYSSELNVNALLLGDSALYLCASSPGGLAGVGTGELFFGEGSRLTVL.

The chain is built from TRBV6-5 and TRBJ1-1; a weak D match, TRBD1 (5 bases). In germline, CDR1 is MNHEY, CDR2 SVGAGI. V was pared by 7 bases and J by 4 bases, with 10 bases between. This CDR3 has 12 residues. CDR3 loop: CASTGGSTEAFF. The DNA of the CDR3 is TGTGCCAGCACCGGGGGTAGCACTGAAGCTTTCTTT.

V is TRBV7-8 and J is TRBJ1-1; 8 positions agree with TRBD1. The CDR3 totals 15 residues. CDR1 SGHVS and CDR2 FQNEAQ come from the germline V gene. Unmatched junction bases numbered 7, after V lost 3 bases and J lost 4 bases. The CDR3 reads CASSFDRGLGTEAFF. The DNA of the CDR3 is TGTGCCAGCAGCTTCGACAGGGGTCTGGGCACTGAAGCTTTCTTT. Variable domain in full (rest from reference TRBV7-8 and TRBJ1-1): GAGVSQSPRYKVAKRGQDVALRCDPISGHVSLFWYQQALGQGPEFLTYFQNEAQLDKSGLPSDRFFAERPEGSVSTLKIQRTQQEDSAVYLCASSFDRGLGTEAFFGQGTRLTVV.

The chain has TRBV28 and TRBJ2-2; D is possibly TRBD2 (5 bases). Trimming cost V 2 bases and J 5 bases, with 18 bases left between them. Germline V gives CDR1 MDHEN, CDR2 SYDVKM. CDR3 size: 17 residues. In DNA form, the CDR3 reads TGTGCCAGCAGTTTACTGGGTAGCGCTAGGTATACCGGGGAGCTGTTTTTT. Protein product: CASSLLGSARYTGELFF. The whole variable domain, remainder taken from reference TRBV28 and TRBJ2-2, is DVKVTQSSRYLVKRTGEKVFLECVQDMDHENMFWYRQDPGLGLRLIYFSYDVKMKEKGDIPEGYSVSREKKERFSLILESASTNQTSMYLCASSLLGSARYTGELFFGEGSRLTVL.

This sequence joins TRBV28 and TRBJ1-1, with D hard to call. V was clipped by 4 bases and J by 3 bases, with 6 bases between them. This CDR3 is built from 12 residues. CDR1 is MDHEN and CDR2 is SYDVKM in the germline V gene. CDR3: CASSSQYTEAFF. CDR3 DNA: TGTGCCAGCAGTTCACAGTACACTGAAGCTTTCTTT. Filled out from reference TRBV28 and TRBJ1-1, the complete variable domain reads DVKVTQSSRYLVKRTGEKVFLECVQDMDHENMFWYRQDPGLGLRLIYFSYDVKMKEKGDIPEGYSVSREKKERFSLILESASTNQTSMYLCASSSQYTEAFFGQGTRLTVV.

V and J are TRBV11-2 and TRBJ2-2; the match to TRBD1 covers 10 bases. Germline lookup yields CDR1 SGHAT and CDR2 FQNNGV. The CDR3 is 15 residues long. V trimming: 3 bases; J trimming: 9 bases; junction bases outside the gene matches: 7. The CDR3 sequence: CASSFPGTGARELFF. Here the CDR3 DNA reads TGTGCCAGCAGCTTCCCCGGGACAGGGGCCCGGGAGCTGTTTTTT.

V is TRBV11-3 and J is TRBJ2-7, with a weak D call TRBD1 (5 bases). CDR1 and CDR2 from the germline V gene are SGHNT and YENEEA. The CDR3 runs 13 residues. The germline V and J ends were trimmed by 0 bases and 5 bases, with 8 bases remaining between them. CDR3 in amino acids: CASSLDRADEQYF. In DNA form, the CDR3 reads TGTGCCAGCAGCTTAGACAGGGCAGACGAGCAGTACTTC. The full variable domain, completed using reference TRBV11-3 and TRBJ2-7, is EAGVVQSPRYKIIEKKQPVAFWCNPISGHNTLYWYLQNLGQGPELLIRYENEEAVDDSQLPKDRFSAERLKGVDSTLKIQPAELGDSAVYLCASSLDRADEQYFGPGTRLTVT.

This rearrangement joins TRBV7-2 to TRBJ2-3; D is undetermined. The CDR3 has 14 residues. Per the germline V gene, CDR1 is SGHTA and CDR2 is FQGNSA. Trimming left V 0 bases short and J 6 bases short, with 10 bases between. CDR3 sequence reads: CASSLAPGRDTQYF. The CDR3 region has the DNA TGTGCCAGCAGCTTAGCGCCAGGTCGGGATACGCAGTATTTT.

Points on this clone: A read error may account for a junction end that differs from germline. This CDR3 is CASSETDASGMDF. The CDR3 DNA reads TGTGCCAGCAGTGAGACTGACGCATCCGGAATGGACTTC. V and J are TRBV2 and TRBJ2-7; D gene ambiguous. Germline V gene lookup returns CDR1 SNHLY and CDR2 FYNNEI. This CDR3 has 13 residues.

This clone was observed once. This chain connects TRBV6-6 to TRBJ1-5; 11 bases fit TRBD1. This CDR3 has 16 residues. With V trimmed by 6 bases and J by 4 bases, 8 bases remained unmatched. The V gene's germline CDR1 is MNHNY and CDR2 SVGAGI (reference sequence). In DNA, the CDR3 is TGTGCCAGCAGACCAGGGACAGGGGGGTTTAATCAGCCCCAGCATTTT. Its translation: CASRPGTGGFNQPQHF.

The chain combines TRBV19 with TRBJ1-5; 9 nucleotides agree with TRBD1. CDR1 LNHDA and CDR2 SQIVND come from the germline V gene (reference sequence). The V and J ends lost 6 bases and 2 bases, in that order; junction bases with no gene match: 5. The CDR3 is made up of 15 amino acids. The CDR3 reads CASSNTGGGNQPQHF. The CDR3 nucleotides are TGTGCCAGTAGCAATACAGGGGGCGGCAATCAGCCCCAGCATTTT. Complete variable domain (other parts from reference TRBV19 and TRBJ1-5): DGGITQSPKYLFRKEGQNVTLSCEQNLNHDAMYWYRQDPGQGLRLIYYSQIVNDFQKGDIAEGYSVSREKKESFPLTVTSAQKNPTAFYLCASSNTGGGNQPQHFGDGTRLSIL.

The chain recombines TRBV13 with TRBJ1-2; 8 bases agree with TRBD1. The trim removed 5 bases at V and 9 bases at J, leaving 8 bases unmatched. The CDR3 loop spans 13 amino acids. Germline CDR1 is PRHDT and CDR2 is FYEKMQ (reference sequence). The CDR3 nucleotides read TGTGCCAGCAGCCGTAGACAGGGGAAAAGCTACACCTTC. It translates to CASSRRQGKSYTF.